The 18 T cell receptor beta chains in this list originate from one sample, sequenced in a study of T cell repertoires in cytomegalovirus infection. Via MiXCR, TCRdb re-called the reads, giving one row per CDR3 protein. This table holds some 500,000 distinct CDR3 sequences, 40% found once. Antigens of these TCRs are unknown. The source material was cultured PBMCs, sampled from culture after CMV antigen stimulation. The receptors come from a human donor in good health (CMV status not recorded). Some clones in this sample may be carry-over from other donors' samples.

In this sample, this clonotype turned up many times. In DNA, the CDR3 is TGTGCCAGCAGTGAGGACCGGGGTCAGCCCCAGCATTTT. Translation gives CASSEDRGQPQHF. V gene TRBV6-4 combines with J gene TRBJ1-5; D not certain. Germline CDR1 is MRHNA and CDR2 is SNTAGT. The V end was cut by 3 bases, the J end by 6 bases, with 9 bases between. The length of the CDR3 is 13 residues.

The chain uses TRBV6-5 and TRBJ2-7, with D possibly TRBD2 on 5 matching bases. CDR3 length: 14 amino acids. The V and J ends lost 5 bases and 4 bases respectively, with 15 bases between them. CDR1 and CDR2 (germline): MNHEY, SVGAGI. In nucleotides, the CDR3 is TGTGCCAGCAGTCTAATGGAGGCCGCTTACGAGCAGTACTTC. It codes for CASSLMEAAYEQYF.

This clonotype was counted only a few times. This chain links TRBV5-4 with TRBJ2-3; 8 bases are a match to TRBD2. This CDR3 is built from 17 residues. The germline V gene has CDR1 SGHNT and CDR2 YYREEE (reference sequence). The V segment lost 4 bases and the J segment 5 bases; nucleotides outside the gene matches: 15. The DNA for the CDR3 is TGTGCCAGCAGCCACAAAAAACTAGCGGTGGGAGGAGATACGCAGTATTTT. This translates into CASSHKKLAVGGDTQYF.

This rearrangement joins TRBV20-1 to TRBJ2-1; D gene ambiguous. CDR1 is DFQATT and CDR2 is SNEGSKA in the germline V gene (reference sequence). V was clipped by 6 bases and J by 7 bases, with 13 bases between them. This CDR3 has 12 amino acids. The CDR3 reads CSADMDENEQFF. In nucleotides, the CDR3 is TGCAGTGCGGATATGGACGAGAATGAGCAGTTCTTC.

This chain connects TRBV12-3 or TRBV12-4 to TRBJ1-2, with TRBD1 as a possible D gene (6 bases). Trimming left V 7 bases short and J 4 bases short, with 16 bases between. This CDR3 is built from 14 residues. The CDR3 nucleotides read TGTGCCAGCACCACGACAGGAGGCGGCTATGGCTACACCTTC. Protein sequence: CASTTTGGGYGYTF.

This chain joins TRBV7-9 and TRBJ2-7; D could derive from TRBD1 or TRBD2 (5 bases each). The length of the CDR3 is 15 residues. V lost 3 bases to trimming and J lost 3 bases, with 15 bases between them. Germline lookup yields CDR1 SEHNR and CDR2 FQNEAQ (reference sequence). The CDR3 loop is CASSFIPRDGYEQYF. CDR3 nucleotides: TGTGCCAGCAGCTTCATCCCTCGGGACGGCTACGAGCAGTACTTC.

The J gene is TRBJ2-3, the V gene TRBV18, with 10 bases that match TRBD2. Per germline, CDR1 KGHSH and CDR2 LQKENI. The CDR3 extends over 16 amino acids. The V gene end was trimmed by 1 base and the J gene end by 5 bases; junction bases not matched to a gene: 6. CDR3 sequence reads: CASSPRLAGDGDTQYF. The CDR3, as DNA: TGTGCCAGCTCACCACGGCTAGCGGGGGATGGAGATACGCAGTATTTT.

This clonotype was picked up a small number of times. This chain links TRBV12-3 or TRBV12-4 with TRBJ2-3; D might be TRBD1 (6 bases). CDR3 size: 16 residues. With 5 bases removed from V and 2 bases from J, the gap between germline ends came to 17 bases. The CDR3 protein is CASSTRRDTNTDTQYF. CDR3 DNA: TGTGCCAGCAGTACTCGCCGGGACACAAACACAGATACGCAGTATTTT.

The rearrangement links TRBV28 to TRBJ2-5; D ambiguous. CDR1 and CDR2 (germline): MDHEN, SYDVKM. The V end was cut by 6 bases, the J end by 5 bases, with 16 bases between. The CDR3 covers 14 residues. CDR3 nucleotides: TGTGCCAGCAGCCCTCCCGGTCGGCGGGAGACCCAGTACTTC. This translates into CASSPPGRRETQYF.

This clonotype appeared many times. CDR3 DNA sequence: TGTGCCAGCAGCCCAACATGGACTTCCTACAATGAGCAGTTCTTC. Its protein product is CASSPTWTSYNEQFF. The chain is built from TRBV7-8 and TRBJ2-1; TRBD2 is a possible D gene (5 bases). Germline V CDR1 and CDR2: SGHVS, FQNEAQ. The CDR3 contains 15 residues. V lost 5 bases, J lost 1 base, and 12 bases lay in between.

This clonotype showed up just a few times. The gene calls are TRBV19 and TRBJ2-1; a weak D match, TRBD2 (5 bases). The germline V gene has CDR1 LNHDA and CDR2 SQIVND (reference sequence). The CDR3 sequence is 16 residues long. V dropped 5 bases and J dropped 7 bases, with 21 bases sitting between them. The CDR3 is CASSSSSTARWNEQFF. In DNA, the CDR3 is TGTGCCAGTAGTTCTAGCAGCACCGCCCGATGGAATGAGCAGTTCTTC.

This clonotype came up a few times. The genes are TRBV12-3 or TRBV12-4 and TRBJ1-1; no clear D gene. V was shortened by 5 bases and J by 2 bases, with 9 bases between the two germline ends. There are 13 residues in the CDR3. The CDR3, as DNA: TGTGCCAGCAGTATGGTCCTTAACACTGAAGCTTTCTTT. This codes for CASSMVLNTEAFF.

This clonotype has just a few counts. Sequence at one end of the junction differs from germline and may be a read error. This chain uses TRBV7-2 with TRBJ2-5; possible D gene TRBD1, 6 bases. CDR3 size: 13 residues. Germline CDR1 reads SGHTA; CDR2 reads FQGNSA. CDR3 sequence: CAITRGSQGTQYF. CDR3 nucleotides: TGTGCCATTACCAGGGGATCCCAAGGGACCCAGTACTTC.

This chain joins TRBV7-2 and TRBJ1-5; D is ambiguous. Germline CDR1 SGHTA, CDR2 FQGNSA. V was pared by 4 bases and J by 1 base, with 5 bases between. This CDR3 has 13 residues. The CDR3 loop reads CASSYQSNQPQHF. DNA for the CDR3: TGTGCCAGCAGCTACCAGAGCAATCAGCCCCAGCATTTT.

The genes are TRBV18 and TRBJ1-1; unclear D gene. V lost 4 bases to trimming and J lost 2 bases, with 17 bases between them. The CDR3 extends over 16 amino acids. Per germline, CDR1 KGHSH and CDR2 LQKENI. CDR3: CASSLIKPRSNTEAFF. The CDR3 nucleotides read TGTGCCAGCTCACTTATAAAACCACGATCCAACACTGAAGCTTTCTTT.

This clonotype was seen more than once but under ten times. The chain recombines TRBV12-3 or TRBV12-4 with TRBJ2-3; 7 bases are shared with TRBD1. The CDR3 loop spans 16 amino acids. Trimming removed 6 bases from V and 1 base from J; junction bases left unmatched: 10. CDR3 DNA: TGTGCCAGCAGCCTCGACAGGGCTCCTCGCACAGATACGCAGTATTTT. Its translation is CASSLDRAPRTDTQYF.

Here the CDR3 DNA reads TGTGCCAGCAGCACCCGGACAGTTCGGGCTGAAGCTTTCTTT. Protein product: CASSTRTVRAEAFF. The rearrangement joins TRBV7-6 to TRBJ1-1; TRBD1 is a possible D gene (6 bases). Germline CDR1 and CDR2: SGHVS and FNYEAQ. CDR3 length equals 14 residues. V lost 5 bases and J 6 bases, leaving 16 bases between the germline ends.

This clonotype showed up just a few times. The rearrangement links TRBV12-3 or TRBV12-4 to TRBJ2-3; no firm D call. V was trimmed by 5 bases and J by 3 bases, leaving 15 bases between them. CDR3 length: 15 residues. The CDR3 region has the DNA TGTGCCAGCAGTACGACCGTTTTTAGGACAGATACGCAGTATTTT. Protein: CASSTTVFRTDTQYF.